The entry below gives a single T cell receptor beta chain sequence along with its context. The target antigen is unknown. The sample belongs to a study of T cell responses to AZD1222 COVID-19 vaccine. Study in general: Second-dose schedules of about 4 or about 12 weeks were combined.

Generated by immunoSEQ multiplex PCR, the TCRdb table keeps only in-frame clones and is missing some. Among about 110,000 clones, 70% to 90% were seen once, and the ten largest hold roughly 15%. Study results and caveats: Just 5 to 7 AZD1222 recipients were seropositive at baseline. Receipt of two AZD1222 doses was followed by a rise in Spike-specific TCR breadth and depth. Donor demographics were predominantly white British with a female majority; clonal diversity may be underestimated.

With V trimmed by 2 bases and J by 6 bases, 3 bases remained unmatched. Germline V gene sequence: CDR1 MNHEY, CDR2 SVGEGT. The CDR3 is made up of 14 amino acids. The chain carries TRBV6-2 or TRBV6-3 and TRBJ2-2, with 7 bases matching TRBD1. Source: peripheral blood, taken on day 0 of AZD1222 vaccination. This sequence was found in an adult in good health. The CDR3 protein is CASSYTGAAGELFF. The CDR3 nucleotides are TGTGCCAGCAGTTACACAGGGGCTGCCGGGGAGCTGTTTTTT.